This TCR beta chain comes out of a study of T cell responses to AZD1222 COVID-19 vaccine. TCRdb keeps only in-frame clones here, not all; method: immunoSEQ multiplex PCR. The table includes 80,000 or so clones, approximately 92% detected once. Overall study results and limits: Seropositivity was recorded at baseline in only a handful of AZD1222 recipients. Donors skewed white British and female; clonal diversity was possibly underestimated. Across spike, vaccine-associated CD4 TCRs were found, dominant at 160-218 and 743-854. Targeting of unmutated variant regions was reportedly seen in nearly half of spike-specific TCRs.

This CDR3 region has 14 residues. Trimming stripped 3 bases from V and 2 bases from J, with 8 bases between. Germline CDR1 is MDHEN and CDR2 is SYDVKM. Comment on this clone: Its target is unknown.

The V and J genes are TRBV28 and TRBJ1-3; D is unresolved. Sample: peripheral blood, taken 28 days after the second AZD1222 dose. This TCR came from an adult who received the AZD1222 COVID-19 vaccine. DNA of the CDR3: TGTGCCAGCAGTTTGTCGAGTCCTGGAAACACCATATATTTT. Encoded protein: CASSLSSPGNTIYF.